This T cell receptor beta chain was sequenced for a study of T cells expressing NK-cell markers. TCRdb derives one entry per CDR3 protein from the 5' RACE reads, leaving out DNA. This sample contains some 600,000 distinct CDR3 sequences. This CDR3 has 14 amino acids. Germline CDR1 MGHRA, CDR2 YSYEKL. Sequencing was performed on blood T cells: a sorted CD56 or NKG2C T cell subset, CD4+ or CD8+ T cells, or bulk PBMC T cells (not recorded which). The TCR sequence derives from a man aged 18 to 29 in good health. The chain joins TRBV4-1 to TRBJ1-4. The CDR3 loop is CASSQGGGRKKLFF.